A single sample gave rise to the 25 T cell receptor beta chains below, sequenced in a study of cytomegalovirus exposure and HLA in healthy donors. The PCR ran on 60 Vbeta and 13 Jbeta primers. Libraries were prepared by immunoSEQ multiplex PCR; TCRdb keeps only in-frame clonotypes and omits some of them. The profile covers under 200,000 clones, with roughly 75% appearing a single time and under 7.5% taken by the ten largest. The sample was PBMCs. These receptors came from a man aged 35 to 55 in good health and CMV-seronegative.

The chain couples TRBV5-6 to TRBJ2-2; D is undetermined. The V end lost 2 bases, the J end lost 7 bases, and 6 bases lay between the germline ends. Germline-derived CDR1 and CDR2 are SGHDT and YYEEEE. The CDR3 is 12 amino acids. DNA for the CDR3: TGTGCCAGCAGCTTCTCCGGCGGGGAGCTGTTTTTT. Translated, it gives CASSFSGGELFF.

The chain couples TRBV7-7 to TRBJ2-4; the D gene is possibly TRBD1 (5 bases). V shed 5 bases and J shed 7 bases, with 12 bases lying between them. Germline CDR1 reads SSHAT; CDR2 reads FNYEAQ (reference sequence). The CDR3 spans 13 residues. The CDR3 region is CASSNPGSNIQYF. The CDR3 DNA reads TGTGCCAGCAGCAACCCAGGGTCGAACATTCAGTACTTC.

V is TRBV11-2 and J is TRBJ2-7, with D perhaps matching TRBD1 (5 bases). Germline values: CDR1 SGHAT, CDR2 FQNNGV. V shed 1 base and J shed 2 bases, with 12 bases lying between them. This CDR3 comprises 15 residues. The chain's CDR3 is CASSLVAGQTYEQYF. The CDR3 coding sequence is TGTGCCAGCAGCTTAGTGGCAGGGCAGACCTACGAGCAGTACTTC.

This chain connects TRBV10-3 to TRBJ1-5, with D possibly matching TRBD1 (5 bases). The V end lost 6 bases, the J end lost 3 bases, and 12 bases lay between the germline ends. This CDR3 region has 14 residues. In germline, CDR1 is ENHRY, CDR2 SYGVKD. CDR3 bases: TGTGCCATCAGCCCGGACACGGACAATCAGCCCCAGCATTTT. Translated, it gives CAISPDTDNQPQHF.

This clone was found once. CDR3 DNA: TGTGCCACCAGCAGTAGAGGGCAAGATATATCCCAGCATTTT. Translating it yields CATSSRGQDISQHF. This sequence joins TRBV15 and TRBJ1-5; D not certain. V lost 3 bases and J lost 11, with 17 bases in between. The V gene's germline CDR1 is LNHNV and CDR2 YYDKDF (reference sequence). This CDR3 is built from 14 residues.

The rearrangement links TRBV11-2 to TRBJ2-1, with D maybe TRBD1 (7 bases). Germline CDR1 SGHAT, CDR2 FQNNGV. Trimming shortened V by 4 bases and J by 0 bases, and 13 bases separated the two germline ends. This CDR3 is 16 amino acids long. The CDR3 DNA follows: TGTGCCAGCAGCTCGCGGAGGGGGCCCTCCTACAATGAGCAGTTCTTC. Amino acids: CASSSRRGPSYNEQFF.

J is TRBJ2-3 and V is TRBV11-2; 7 nucleotides line up with TRBD2. CDR1 and CDR2 (germline): SGHAT, FQNNGV. After removal of 5 bases from V and 2 bases from J, the junction contained 16 bases not matched to a gene. The CDR3 is 18 amino acids. In nucleotides, the CDR3 is TGTGCCAGCAGCCCTCCCCTGGTTCCAGCGGGGACCACAGATACGCAGTATTTT. Translated: CASSPPLVPAGTTDTQYF.

V usage is TRBV7-9 and J usage is TRBJ1-1, with D maybe TRBD1 (5 bases). This CDR3 has 15 residues. Germline V gene sequence: CDR1 SEHNR, CDR2 FQNEAQ (reference sequence). The V end was cut by 6 bases, the J end by 3 bases, with 17 bases between. CDR3 region: CASRSDGGLDTEAFF. The CDR3 DNA is TGTGCCAGCAGATCGGACGGGGGATTGGACACTGAAGCTTTCTTT.

CDR3 region: CSAGVGRGGYTF. The CDR3 DNA reads TGCAGCGCGGGAGTGGGGCGCGGTGGCTACACCTTC. The V call is TRBV29-1, the J call TRBJ1-2, with D possibly being TRBD1 (5 bases). Trimming removed 7 bases at V and 7 bases at J, with 16 bases between. Germline loops: CDR1 SQVTM, CDR2 ANQGSEA. CDR3 length equals 12 residues.

The chain combines TRBV2 with TRBJ1-2, with D perhaps TRBD1 (6 bases). Per germline, CDR1 SNHLY and CDR2 FYNNEI. This CDR3 spans 14 amino acids. Trimming pared 7 bases from V and 2 bases from J, leaving 14 bases between. CDR3 protein: CASTRQALNYGYTF. The CDR3 region has the DNA TGTGCCAGCACCCGACAGGCTCTAAACTATGGCTACACCTTC.

The J gene is TRBJ2-3, the V gene TRBV5-4, with D possibly matching TRBD1 (7 bases). Per germline, CDR1 SGHNT and CDR2 YYREEE (reference sequence). V was trimmed by 1 base and J by 7 bases, leaving 19 bases between them. The CDR3 spans 16 residues. The DNA for the CDR3 is TGTGCCAGCAGCTTGAGACAGGGCGGAGGGGGCAATACGCAGTATTTT. Protein sequence: CASSLRQGGGGNTQYF.

The V gene is TRBV5-1, the J gene TRBJ2-7, with a tentative D call TRBD1 (5 bases). V gave up 2 bases and J gave up 6 bases, with 9 bases separating them. CDR3 size: 12 residues. Germline V gives CDR1 SGHRS, CDR2 YFSETQ. CDR3 bases: TGCGCCAGCAGCTTATACCAGGGCGAGCAGTACTTC. Protein sequence: CASSLYQGEQYF.

The chain uses TRBV19 and TRBJ2-2; a weak D match, TRBD2 (6 bases). The CDR3 contains 16 residues. The germline V gene encodes CDR1 LNHDA and CDR2 SQIVND (reference sequence). V lost 10 bases to trimming and J lost 1 base, with 19 bases between them. CDR3 nucleotides: TGTGCCACCACGGGCGACGGGACTCTGAACACCGGGGAGCTGTTTTTT. Amino acids: CATTGDGTLNTGELFF.

The rearrangement joins TRBV18 to TRBJ1-1; 7 bases agree with TRBD1. CDR1 and CDR2 from the germline V gene are KGHSH and LQKENI. V gave up 6 bases and J gave up 7 bases; unmatched junction bases: 8. The CDR3 contains 13 residues. CDR3 residues: CASSVQGRNEAFF. In DNA form, the CDR3 reads TGTGCCAGCTCGGTACAGGGGAGGAATGAAGCTTTCTTT.

As to this clone: An end of the junction differs from the germline gene, which may be a read error. The chain combines TRBV29-1 with TRBJ1-1; TRBD1 matches 7 bases. This CDR3 spans 13 amino acids. Germline assignment: CDR1 SQVTM and CDR2 ANQGSEA. CDR3 sequence (DNA): TGCAGCGTTAAAGACAGGGTCAACACTGAAGCTTTCTTT. Encoded protein: CSVKDRVNTEAFF.

For the CDR3, the DNA is TGTGCCAGCAGCTTGGCCAGCGGGGGCCGCCGGAACACCGGGGAGCTGTTTTTT. Residues: CASSLASGGRRNTGELFF. The J gene is TRBJ2-2, the V gene TRBV7-2, with 8 bases that match TRBD2. Per the germline V gene, CDR1 is SGHTA and CDR2 is FQGNSA. The CDR3 totals 18 residues. J lost 1 base, V lost 3 bases, and 10 bases had no gene match.

CDR3 in DNA: TGTGCCAGCAGCCACATGAGAGGTACCGGGGAGCTGTTTTTT. Its translation: CASSHMRGTGELFF. The rearrangement joins TRBV9 to TRBJ2-2; no clear D gene. CDR1 and CDR2 (germline): SGDLS, YYNGEE. V lost 4 bases to trimming and J lost 5 bases, with 12 bases between them. The CDR3 is made up of 14 amino acids.

The count of this clone is one. The chain uses TRBV5-1 and TRBJ1-5; TRBD1 aligns across 10 bases. The CDR3 has 15 residues. CDR1 and CDR2 (germline): SGHRS, YFSETQ. V gave up 4 bases and J gave up 5 bases; unmatched junction bases: 6. CDR3: CASSTGQGGDQPQHF. The CDR3 nucleotides are TGCGCCAGCAGCACTGGACAGGGGGGAGATCAGCCCCAGCATTTT.

The rearrangement joins TRBV6-6 to TRBJ1-5; D unresolved. The germline gives CDR1 MNHNY, CDR2 SVGAGI (reference sequence). The V gene lost 2 bases and the J gene lost 4 bases, with 12 bases spanning the gap. CDR3 length: 15 amino acids. Here the CDR3 DNA reads TGTGCCAGCAGTTACCCTGCGGCGGATAATCAGCCCCAGCATTTT. Its translation: CASSYPAADNQPQHF.

This clone has a handful of counts. The rearrangement uses TRBV25-1 and TRBJ1-1; 10 bases are shared with TRBD1. CDR3 length equals 14 residues. Germline assignment: CDR1 MGHDK and CDR2 SYGVNS. J gave up 3 bases and V 3 bases, and 1 base lay outside the gene matches. The CDR3 coding sequence is TGTGCCAGCAGTGAGACAGGGGGCGACACTGAAGCTTTCTTT. Translated, it gives CASSETGGDTEAFF.

The rearrangement links TRBV4-1 to TRBJ2-7, with D perhaps matching TRBD2 (5 bases). Germline V gives CDR1 MGHRA, CDR2 YSYEKL. The CDR3 covers 15 residues. The germline V and J ends were trimmed by 0 bases and 6 bases, with 15 bases remaining between them. The CDR3: CASSQEGAGKGEQYF. DNA for the CDR3: TGCGCCAGCAGCCAAGAGGGAGCCGGGAAGGGCGAGCAGTACTTC.

This clone was observed a single time. The chain recombines TRBV11-2 with TRBJ2-7; no clear D. CDR1 is SGHAT, CDR2 FQNNGV, per germline. V was pared by 4 bases and J by 0 bases, with 13 bases between. This CDR3 contains 15 residues. CDR3 coding DNA: TGTGCCAGCAGCTCTCGTGTACTGAGCTCCTACGAGCAGTACTTC. This codes for CASSSRVLSSYEQYF.

The chain is built from TRBV27 and TRBJ1-2; D call uncertain. The CDR3 spans 13 residues. V shed 8 bases and J shed 5 bases, with 15 bases lying between them. The germline CDR1 and CDR2 sequences are MNHEY and SMNVEV (reference sequence). For the CDR3, the DNA is TGTGCCAGCCGACCAGGAATTCGGTATGGCTACACCTTC. This translates into CASRPGIRYGYTF.

V is TRBV29-1 and J is TRBJ2-7; D remains ambiguous. Per germline, CDR1 SQVTM and CDR2 ANQGSEA. This CDR3 comprises 12 residues. The germline V and J ends were trimmed by 0 bases and 6 bases, with 9 bases remaining between them. Here the CDR3 DNA reads TGCAGCGTTGAAGAACCGAGTACCGAGCAGTACTTC. It is translated as CSVEEPSTEQYF.

This clone was recorded only once. The rearrangement links TRBV7-8 to TRBJ2-5, with unresolved D. Germline values: CDR1 SGHVS, CDR2 FQNEAQ. The V gene lost 5 bases and the J gene lost 1 base, with 5 bases spanning the gap. The CDR3 runs to 12 residues. In DNA, the CDR3 is TGTGCCAGCAGCCCCCGCCAAGAGACCCAGTACTTC. Translation gives CASSPRQETQYF.